This T cell receptor beta chain was captured by sequencing in a study of regulatory T cells in long-lasting Graves disease. About the research overall: Recently diagnosed Graves' patients had received antithyroid drugs for under 3 months. Findings of the study overall: TCR diversity was lower in persistent than newly diagnosed Graves' disease.

As to this clonotype: Its cognate antigen is unknown.

The TCR beta library used iRepertoire HTBI primers with Arm-PCR amplification of CDR3. Via MiXCR, TCRdb re-called the multiplex PCR reads, giving one row per CDR3 protein. The sample consists of approximately 540,000 distinct CDR3 sequences, 12% of them appearing once. Sample time point: newly diagnosed GD, antithyroid drugs for less than 3 months. TCR sequences were obtained from RNA taken from PBMCs. The CDR3 totals 12 residues. Germline V gene lookup returns CDR1 MDHEN and CDR2 SYDVKM. V was cut by 9 bases and J by 8 bases, with 15 bases left in between. This sample was shared with a second study, whose subject was T cells in Graves' hyperthyroidism and ophthalmopathy. From that paper: Stable Graves' hyperthyroidism meant no ophthalmopathy progression within 18 months.

The TCR was taken from a woman aged 30 to 39 with Graves disease. The genes are TRBV28 and TRBJ2-3; no firm D call. Here the sequenced sample was peripheral blood mononuclear cells (PBMCs), taken at new diagnosis, from a patient treated with antithyroid drugs. CDR3 amino acids: CASLDDTRTQYF. Here the CDR3 DNA reads TGTGCCAGTTTGGACGACACTCGTACGCAGTATTTT.